This T cell receptor (beta chain) was profiled in a study of regulatory T cells in long-lasting Graves disease. Findings and caveats of the study: Shared public clonotypes totalled 2,500 to 3,500 in persistent patients, compared with some 920 in new patients. Graves' patients with persistent disease showed TCR diversity lower than patients newly diagnosed.

This CDR3 has 12 amino acids. V was trimmed by 5 bases and J by 4 bases, leaving 6 bases between them. This clonotype was seen many times. Its antigen is still unknown. Time point specified: persistent/refractory GD, antithyroid drugs over 5 years with positive TRAb. The TCR library was prepared using RNA isolated from PBMCs. Investigators report Graves' disease was diagnosed under American Thyroid Association guidelines. The TCR beta library used iRepertoire HTBI primers with Arm-PCR amplification of CDR3. TCRdb called the multiplex PCR reads again in MiXCR, with one record for every CDR3 protein. The repertoire has about 660,000 distinct CDR3 sequences, 30% of them found once; the top ten carry about two fifths.

This clonotype originated in a female donor with Graves disease. V usage is TRBV12-3 or TRBV12-4 and J usage is TRBJ1-5; D is unresolved. This specimen consisted of peripheral blood mononuclear cells (PBMCs), obtained when the disease was refractory, from a patient treated with antithyroid drugs. CDR3 loop: CASSLRNQPQHF. Here the CDR3 DNA reads TGTGCCAGCAGTCTTAGAAATCAGCCCCAGCATTTT.